Here is one T cell receptor (beta chain) with its context. A few counts support this clonotype. The antigen it binds to is not known. Base qualities are not provided; no much larger clone lies one nucleotide away. This entry comes from a study of early T cells in non-severe SARS-CoV-2 infection (dated by TCRdb to the early 2020s). With regard to the full study: Bulk RNA from unsorted whole blood was used for TCR sequencing, so alpha and beta chains could not be paired. Broad study findings and their caveats: VDJdb matching was skewed toward anti-spike CD8 responses and likely underestimated virus-specific expansions by missing private and CD4 specificities.

Sequences DFQATT (CDR1) and SNEGSKA (CDR2) are obtained from the germline V gene (reference sequence). V is pared back by 6 bases and J by 1 base, with 17 bases lying between the germline termini. Including cysteine and phenylalanine, the CDR3 has 15 amino acids. The CDR3 DNA has 45 bases and is translated from base 1. The study was a case-control design nested within a healthcare worker cohort in London, UK, with weekly nasopharyngeal swab PCR tests and blood sampling. Healthcare workers were enrolled in the week of the UK lockdown, from 23 to 31 March 2020, and were followed every week for up to 16 weeks. The library was generated by 5' RACE. Sequencing took place on a NextSeq 500. The TCR library protocol attached unique molecular identifiers to individual cDNA molecules to correct for sequencing error and PCR bias. Sequencing covered both TCR alpha and beta chains, and within each sample the abundances of alpha and beta sequences were tightly co-correlated. Concerning the study's data processing: Decombinator V4 was used to perform V gene, J gene and CDR3 annotation of TCR sequences. TCRs were defined as expanded if a significant change between any two time points was detected under a Poisson model with p below 0.0001. Abundances of TCRs were expressed as counts per million after normalisation to the total number of TCRs sequenced in each sample. TRAV1-2 paired with TRAJ12, TRAJ20 or TRAJ33 defined MAIT TCRs, while TRAV10 paired with TRAJ18 defined iNKT TCRs. VDJdb, accessed 1 November 2021, was searched for CMV, EBV and SARS-CoV-2 annotated TCRs, with TCRs annotated for multiple antigens excluded. The public reads were quality trimmed at Q25 with fastp and then assembled into clones with MiXCR by TCRdb, keeping productive beta chains. Duplicate CDR3 protein sequences are folded into a single record with the most common DNA and genes. None of the V and J calls come from the authors' own analysis; TCRdb made them. A total of roughly 97,000 distinct CDR3 sequences appear in this sample, about 10% of them only once. The leading ten clones occupy under 5% of the sample.

The clonotype was recovered from an adult who was a healthcare worker with PCR-confirmed SARS-CoV-2 infection or an uninfected control (not recorded which). The V and J segments used are TRBV20-1 and TRBJ2-3, with a tentative D gene TRBD1 over 6 matching bases. The sample was whole blood, taken at baseline. The DNA sequence is given as TGCAGTGCCCCTAACGACAGACAGGGCACAGATACGCAGTATTTT. This translates into CSAPNDRQGTDTQYF.